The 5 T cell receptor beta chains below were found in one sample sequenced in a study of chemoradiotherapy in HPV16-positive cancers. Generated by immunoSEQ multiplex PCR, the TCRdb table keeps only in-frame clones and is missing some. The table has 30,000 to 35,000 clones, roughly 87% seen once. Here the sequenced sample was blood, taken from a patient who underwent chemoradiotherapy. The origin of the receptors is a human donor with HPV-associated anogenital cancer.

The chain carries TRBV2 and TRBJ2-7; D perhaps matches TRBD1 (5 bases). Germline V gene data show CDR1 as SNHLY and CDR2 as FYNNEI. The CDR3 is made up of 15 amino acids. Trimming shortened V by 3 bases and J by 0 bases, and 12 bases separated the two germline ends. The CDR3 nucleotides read TGTGCCAGCAGTGATCCGACAGTAAGCTCCTACGAGCAGTACTTC. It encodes CASSDPTVSSYEQYF.

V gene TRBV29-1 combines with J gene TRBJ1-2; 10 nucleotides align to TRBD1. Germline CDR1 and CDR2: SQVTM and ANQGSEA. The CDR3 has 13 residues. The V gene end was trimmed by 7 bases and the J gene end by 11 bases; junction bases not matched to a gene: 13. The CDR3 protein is CSGLEGDRGSYTF. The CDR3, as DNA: TGCAGCGGGCTGGAAGGGGACAGGGGCAGTTACACCTTC.

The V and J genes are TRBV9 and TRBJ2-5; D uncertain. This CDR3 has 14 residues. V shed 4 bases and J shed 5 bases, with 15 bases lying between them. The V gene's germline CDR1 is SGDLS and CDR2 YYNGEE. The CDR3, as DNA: TGTGCCAGCAGCCCAAGACAATTGGAGGAGACCCAGTACTTC. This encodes CASSPRQLEETQYF.

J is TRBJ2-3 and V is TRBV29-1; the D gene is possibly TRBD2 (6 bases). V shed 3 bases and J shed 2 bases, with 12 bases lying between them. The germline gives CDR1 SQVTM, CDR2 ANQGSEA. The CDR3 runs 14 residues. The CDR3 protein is CSVEVGGITDTQYF. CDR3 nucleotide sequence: TGCAGCGTTGAGGTGGGAGGCATCACAGATACGCAGTATTTT.

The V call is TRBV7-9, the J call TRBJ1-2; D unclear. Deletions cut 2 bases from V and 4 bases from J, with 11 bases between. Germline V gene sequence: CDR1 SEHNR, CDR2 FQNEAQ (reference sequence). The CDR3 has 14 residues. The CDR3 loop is CASSLSAEGYGYTF. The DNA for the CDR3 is TGTGCCAGCAGCTTATCCGCCGAAGGCTATGGCTACACCTTC. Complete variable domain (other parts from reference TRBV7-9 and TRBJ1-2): DTGVSQNPRHKITKRGQNVTFRCDPISEHNRLYWYRQTLGQGPEFLTYFQNEAQLEKSRLLSDRFSAERPKGSFSTLEIQRTEQGDSAMYLCASSLSAEGYGYTFGSGTRLTVV.